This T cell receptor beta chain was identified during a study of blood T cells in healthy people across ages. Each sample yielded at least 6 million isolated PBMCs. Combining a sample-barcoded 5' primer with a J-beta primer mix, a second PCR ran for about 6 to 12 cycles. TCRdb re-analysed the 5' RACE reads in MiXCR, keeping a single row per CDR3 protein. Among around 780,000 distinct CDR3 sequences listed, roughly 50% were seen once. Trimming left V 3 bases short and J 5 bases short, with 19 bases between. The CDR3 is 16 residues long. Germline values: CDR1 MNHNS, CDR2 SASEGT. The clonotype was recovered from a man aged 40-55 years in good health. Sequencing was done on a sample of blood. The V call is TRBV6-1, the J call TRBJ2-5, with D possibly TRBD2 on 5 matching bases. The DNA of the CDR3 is TGTGCCAGCAGTGAGCTCCGTTGGGCGGGTGGGGAGACCCAGTACTTC. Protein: CASSELRWAGGETQYF.